This T cell receptor beta chain appears in the sequencing data of a study of T cell repertoires in cytomegalovirus infection. TCRdb processed the reads anew with MiXCR; each CDR3 protein has one entry. The profile shows some 700,000 distinct CDR3 sequences, roughly 33% of them singletons. A note on this clonotype: No antigen is known for it.

The V gene lost 2 bases and the J gene lost 4 bases, with 10 bases spanning the gap. The CDR3 totals 14 residues. The origin of this receptor is a human donor in good health (CMV status not recorded). Some clones in this sample may be carry-over from other donors' samples. The specimen was cultured PBMCs, collected from culture after CMV antigen stimulation. This sequence joins TRBV12-3 or TRBV12-4 and TRBJ2-3; D gene ambiguous. In nucleotides, the CDR3 is TGTGCCAGCAGTTTATGGGATTTCGCAGATACGCAGTATTTT. It codes for CASSLWDFADTQYF.